This record covers a single TCR beta chain. Germline CDR1 LNHDA, CDR2 SQIVND (reference sequence). The length of the CDR3 is 15 residues. Trimming at V came to 5 bases and at J to 6 bases, leaving 3 bases not matched to a gene. This specimen belongs to a study of sequential checkpoint blockade in melanoma. The wider study: Each arm's sequence ended with maintenance nivolumab.

The data were produced by immunoSEQ multiplex PCR, yet TCRdb's version contains in-frame clones alone and is incomplete. The sample records roughly 20,000 clones, about four fifths being singletons. Treatment specified: randomized to nivolumab then ipilimumab (arm A) or the reverse (arm B). Sorted cells were live CD3+CD8+, lacking CD19 and CD56, from PBMCs. This TCR came from a human donor with melanoma. This chain connects TRBV19 to TRBJ2-1; the match to TRBD2 covers 14 bases. The source material was CD8+ T cells sorted from blood (inferred from file names), sampled from a patient given nivolumab and ipilimumab in sequence. CDR3: CASSPTSGRANEQFF. CDR3 bases: TGTGCCAGTAGTCCGACTAGCGGGAGGGCCAATGAGCAGTTCTTC.